The rows below give T cell receptor beta chains drawn from one sample of a study of Graves' ophthalmopathy and Graves' hyperthyroidism. TCRdb analysed the multiplex PCR reads with MiXCR anew, one entry per CDR3 protein. This sample has approximately 410,000 distinct CDR3 sequences, with roughly 14% found just once. Sample: peripheral blood. Receptor source: a woman between 18 and 29 years old with stable Graves' hyperthyroidism. CDR3s include the opening cysteine and the closing phenylalanine or tryptophan. A D gene is named only where the DNA matches it firmly. Rows give clone size only sometimes, using once, few, many, or a class for an expanded clone.

TRBD1,TRBV5-1,TRBJ2-4,many,CASSPWTGENIQYF,TGCGCCAGCAGCCCTTGGACAGGGGAAAACATTCAGTACTTC
.,TRBV24-1,TRBJ2-4,few,CATSGQGNIQYF,TGTGCCACCAGTGGTCAGGGTAACATTCAGTACTTC
.,TRBV5-1,TRBJ1-2,many,CASSLKRDYGYTF,TGCGCCAGCAGCTTGAAAAGGGACTATGGCTACACCTTC
TRBD1,TRBV11-3,TRBJ2-2,many,CASSPGQGSNTGELFF,TGTGCCAGCAGCCCTGGACAGGGGTCGAACACCGGGGAGCTGTTTTTT
.,TRBV6-1,TRBJ2-6,many,CASSEETGGAGANVLTF,TGTGCCAGCAGTGAAGAGACGGGCGGGGCTGGGGCCAACGTCCTGACTTTC
TRBD1,TRBV12-3/TRBV12-4,TRBJ1-1,.,CASRPGQGDRAFF,TGTGCCAGCAGACCGGGACAGGGTGATCGCGCTTTCTTT
.,TRBV2,TRBJ1-5,medium-sized,CASSEAPGSNQPQHF,TGTGCCAGCAGTGAAGCGCCAGGGAGCAATCAGCCCCAGCATTTT
.,TRBV27,TRBJ1-2,many,CASSLKGYGYTF,TGTGCCAGCAGTTTAAAGGGGTATGGCTACACCTTC
TRBD1,TRBV14,TRBJ2-1,few,CASSQEGGRGYPNEQFF,TGTGCCAGCAGCCAAGAAGGGGGCAGGGGCTATCCCAATGAGCAGTTCTTC
TRBD1,TRBV20-1,TRBJ2-7,.,CSANTGGFNSYEQYF,TGCAGTGCGAACACAGGGGGCTTCAACTCCTACGAGCAGTACTTC
.,TRBV14,TRBJ1-1,many,CASSERMGGRAFF,TGTGCCAGCAGCGAAAGAATGGGGGGGCGGGCTTTCTTT
.,TRBV29-1,TRBJ1-1,.,CSVVFRVYTEAFF,TGCAGCGTTGTATTTCGGGTTTACACTGAAGCTTTCTTT
.,TRBV6-5,TRBJ1-2,many,CASSYLDPYGYTF,TGTGCCAGCAGTTATCTGGACCCCTATGGCTACACCTTC
.,TRBV6-5,TRBJ2-7,.,CASSYTETYEQYF,TGTGCCAGCAGTTACACTGAAACCTACGAGCAGTACTTC
TRBD1,TRBV12-3/TRBV12-4,TRBJ1-5,many,CASLGQVPQPQHF,TGTGCCAGCCTAGGACAGGTCCCTCAGCCCCAGCATTTT
.,TRBV15,TRBJ1-6,many,CATSTWGVDSPLHF,TGTGCCACCAGCACCTGGGGGGTCGATTCACCCCTCCACTTT
.,TRBV5-1,TRBJ2-5,few,CASSLSGTSLQETQYF,TGCGCCAGCAGCTTGTCCGGGACTTCCCTCCAAGAGACCCAGTACTTC
TRBD1,TRBV5-5,TRBJ2-7,few,CASSSTDRINEQYF,TGTGCCAGCAGCTCTACGGACAGGATCAACGAGCAGTACTTC
.,TRBV5-1,TRBJ1-6,.,CASSLNSGGNSPLHF,TGCGCCAGCAGCCTCAACTCGGGGGGCAATTCACCCCTCCACTTT
.,TRBV4-2,TRBJ2-7,.,CASSHSLGLRAYEQYF,TGTGCCAGCAGCCACAGCCTTGGGCTACGGGCCTACGAGCAGTACTTC
TRBD1,TRBV6-5,TRBJ2-3,.,CASSYSGQGSDTQYF,TGTGCCAGCAGTTACTCGGGACAGGGATCAGATACGCAGTATTTT
.,TRBV7-9,TRBJ1-2,many,CASTLVGRDGYGYTF,TGTGCCAGCACCTTAGTGGGTAGGGATGGCTATGGCTACACCTTC
TRBD1,TRBV24-1,TRBJ1-2,many,CATSEGARGPSYGYTF,TGTGCCACCAGCGAGGGGGCCAGGGGTCCCTCTTATGGCTACACCTTC
.,TRBV19,TRBJ2-5,.,CASSRYSFKETQYF,TGTGCCAGTAGTAGATACAGCTTCAAAGAGACCCAGTACTTC
TRBD2,TRBV9,TRBJ2-7,many,CASSVGLAGAEGEQYF,TGTGCCAGCAGCGTAGGACTAGCGGGGGCTGAGGGCGAGCAGTACTTC
.,TRBV6-5,TRBJ1-5,many,CASSPTSGAQHF,TGTGCCAGCAGCCCCACCTCAGGGGCCCAGCATTTT
.,TRBV6-5,TRBJ1-3,many,CASSYRGAGNTIYF,TGTGCCAGCAGTTACAGGGGGGCAGGAAACACCATATATTTT
.,TRBV12-3/TRBV12-4,TRBJ2-7,many,CASSPEDSSYEQYF,TGTGCCAGCAGTCCCGAGGATAGCTCCTACGAGCAGTACTTC
.,TRBV2,TRBJ2-4,many,CASSRVAAENIQYF,TGTGCCAGCAGCAGAGTAGCCGCGGAAAACATTCAGTACTTC
.,TRBV6-1,TRBJ1-1,many,CASSGAQWGTEAFF,TGTGCCAGCAGTGGCGCCCAATGGGGCACTGAAGCTTTCTTT
TRBD1,TRBV19,TRBJ1-2,few,CASSPNRGTYGYTF,TGTGCCAGTAGCCCGAACAGGGGTACCTATGGCTACACCTTC
TRBD2,TRBV6-1,TRBJ2-5,many,CASLPSGGSLETQYF,TGTGCCAGCTTACCCAGCGGGGGGTCCCTGGAGACCCAGTACTTC
.,TRBV12-3/TRBV12-4,TRBJ1-2,many,CASSQDENGYTF,TGTGCCAGCAGCCAAGATGAAAATGGCTACACCTTC
TRBD1,TRBV6-1,TRBJ2-7,many,CASSEATGAAYEQYF,TGTGCCAGCAGTGAAGCTACAGGGGCCGCCTACGAGCAGTACTTC
.,TRBV7-9,TRBJ1-2,many,CASSSAGAVYGYTF,TGTGCCAGCAGCTCGGCAGGGGCGGTCTATGGCTACACCTTC
TRBD1,TRBV6-5,TRBJ1-1,many,CASSSRGHDTEAFF,TGTGCCAGCAGTTCCAGGGGGCACGACACTGAAGCTTTCTTT
TRBD1,TRBV4-2,TRBJ2-7,few,CASSPSTGTPTEQYF,TGTGCCAGCAGCCCCTCGACAGGGACCCCAACCGAGCAGTACTTC
.,TRBV15,TRBJ1-1,many,CATSSSQTKKAFF,TGTGCCACCAGCAGTAGTCAAACGAAGAAAGCTTTCTTT
.,TRBV6-5,TRBJ2-7,many,CASSFGSLYEQYF,TGTGCCAGCAGTTTCGGGTCCTTATACGAGCAGTACTTC
.,TRBV11-2,TRBJ2-2,many,CASSLVGSTITGELFF,TGTGCCAGCAGCTTAGTGGGGAGTACTATTACCGGGGAGCTGTTTTTT
TRBD1,TRBV12-3/TRBV12-4,TRBJ1-5,many,CASRNRGPGQPQHF,TGTGCCAGCAGAAACAGGGGGCCGGGGCAGCCCCAGCATTTT
TRBD2,TRBV6-1,TRBJ2-7,many,CASSEGLAGVTYEQYF,TGTGCCAGCAGTGAGGGACTAGCGGGGGTGACCTACGAGCAGTACTTC
.,TRBV9,TRBJ1-6,.,CASSRTFWGRASSSYNSPLHF,TGTGCCAGCAGCCGCACCTTCTGGGGCAGGGCCTCTAGCTCCTATAATTCACCCCTCCACTTT
TRBD1,TRBV6-2/TRBV6-3,TRBJ1-2,many,CASTGQGADDYGYTF,TGTGCCAGCACTGGACAGGGGGCTGACGACTATGGCTACACCTTC
.,TRBV20-1,TRBJ2-7,many,CSASWRGYEQYF,TGCAGTGCTAGTTGGAGGGGGTACGAGCAGTACTTC
.,TRBV6-2/TRBV6-3,TRBJ2-4,few,CASTHLAKNIKYF,TGTGCCAGCACCCACCTAGCCAAAAACATTAAGTACTTC
.,TRBV4-1,TRBJ1-2,few,CASSQSQSNYGYTF,TGCGCCAGCAGCCAATCACAGTCTAACTATGGCTACACCTTC
.,TRBV12-3/TRBV12-4,TRBJ1-2,.,CASSPRDWYGYTF,TGTGCCAGCAGTCCCCGAGATTGGTATGGCTACACCTTC
.,TRBV7-9,TRBJ1-6,.,CASSLDGVVSPLHF,TGTGCCAGCAGCTTAGATGGGGTTGTCTCACCCCTCCACTTT
.,TRBV10-2,TRBJ1-1,many,CASSEHEGDEAFF,TGCGCCAGCAGTGAGCATGAGGGGGATGAAGCTTTCTTT
.,TRBV13,TRBJ1-2,few,CASSLGPDFYGYTF,TGTGCCAGCAGCTTAGGCCCGGATTTCTATGGCTACACCTTC
.,TRBV27,TRBJ1-1,many,CASSYQGRRPNTEAFF,TGTGCCAGCAGTTATCAGGGGCGTCGCCCGAACACTGAAGCTTTCTTT
TRBD2,TRBV5-1,TRBJ2-5,.,CASSLGPSGYQETQYF,TGCGCCAGCAGCTTGGGTCCTAGCGGGTACCAAGAGACCCAGTACTTC